This T cell receptor (beta chain) emerged from a study of blood T cell repertoires in COVID-19. The CDR3 has 16 residues. Germline V lookup: CDR1 KGHSH, CDR2 LQKENI. V lost 4 bases and J lost 2; bases outside the gene matches: 5. Some clones are missing from TCRdb's copy, which holds only in-frame ones; the method was immunoSEQ multiplex PCR. The sample includes some 150,000 clones, roughly 88% seen only once; the top ten take around 0.63%. The receptor's source is a man aged 60 to 69 with COVID-19, enrolled during active disease. The sequenced sample consisted of peripheral blood. The chain joins TRBV18 to TRBJ2-2, with 9 nucleotides matching TRBD2. The CDR3 DNA reads TGTGCCAGCTCACAAGCGGGGGGCAGCAACACCGGGGAGCTGTTTTTT. Translated: CASSQAGGSNTGELFF. The entire variable domain, with the rest obtained from reference TRBV18 and TRBJ2-2, is as follows: NAGVMQNPRHLVRRRGQEARLRCSPMKGHSHVYWYRQLPEEGLKFMVYLQKENIIDESGMPKERFSAEFPKEGPSILRIQQVVRGDSAAYFCASSQAGGSNTGELFFGEGSRLTVL.